This T cell receptor beta chain was retrieved from a study of circulating and synovial CD4+ cells in juvenile arthritis. Study results and limitations: Circulating pathogenic-like lymphocytes shared a substantially higher fraction of CDR3 sequences with synovium than bulk blood. Diversity here was lower than in bulk blood CD4 cells. Measured synovium overlap likely understates the true shared repertoire. The pathogenic-like versus bulk T cell difference escaped Vbeta family analysis.

Method: immunoSEQ multiplex PCR; TCRdb's copy keeps in-frame clones and lacks some. The sample lists some 35,000 clones; around 96% were seen once. About this clone itself: What it binds is unknown.

This CDR3 region has 14 residues. J was trimmed by 3 bases and V by 4 bases; bases with no gene match: 4. The germline gives CDR1 SGHTA, CDR2 FQGNSA. The receptor was derived from a human donor with juvenile idiopathic arthritis. Sequenced: CD4+ T cells from blood. The chain joins TRBV7-2 to TRBJ2-5; 8 bases line up with TRBD2. This chain's CDR3 is CASSSRRGEETQYF. In DNA, the CDR3 is TGTGCCAGCAGCTCCCGGCGGGGGGAAGAGACCCAGTACTTC.